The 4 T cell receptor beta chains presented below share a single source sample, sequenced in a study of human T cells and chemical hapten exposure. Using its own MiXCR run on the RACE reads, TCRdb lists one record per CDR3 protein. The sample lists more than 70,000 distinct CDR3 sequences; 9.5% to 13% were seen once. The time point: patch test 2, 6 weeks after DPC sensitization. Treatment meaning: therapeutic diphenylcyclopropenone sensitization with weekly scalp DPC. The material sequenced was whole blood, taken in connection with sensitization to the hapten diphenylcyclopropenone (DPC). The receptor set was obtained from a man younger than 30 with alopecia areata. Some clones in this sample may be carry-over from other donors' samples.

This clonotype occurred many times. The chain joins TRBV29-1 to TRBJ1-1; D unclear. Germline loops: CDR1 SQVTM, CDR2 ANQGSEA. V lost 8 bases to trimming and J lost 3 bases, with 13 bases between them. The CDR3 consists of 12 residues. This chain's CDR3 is CSSRHADTEAFF. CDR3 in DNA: TGCAGCTCGAGACACGCGGACACTGAAGCTTTCTTT.

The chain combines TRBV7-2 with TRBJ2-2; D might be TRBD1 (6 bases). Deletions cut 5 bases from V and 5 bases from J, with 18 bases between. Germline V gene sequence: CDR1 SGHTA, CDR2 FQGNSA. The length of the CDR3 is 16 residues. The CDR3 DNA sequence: TGTGCCAGCAGCCGTCCCGGGACAACAGGAACCGGGGAGCTGTTTTTT. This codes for CASSRPGTTGTGELFF.

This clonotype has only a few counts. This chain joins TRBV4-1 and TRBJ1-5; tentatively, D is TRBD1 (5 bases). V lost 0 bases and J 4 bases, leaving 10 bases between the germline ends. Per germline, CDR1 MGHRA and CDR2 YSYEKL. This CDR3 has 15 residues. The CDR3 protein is CASSQEGNRNQPQHF. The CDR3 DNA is TGCGCCAGCAGCCAAGAAGGCAACAGGAATCAGCCCCAGCATTTT.

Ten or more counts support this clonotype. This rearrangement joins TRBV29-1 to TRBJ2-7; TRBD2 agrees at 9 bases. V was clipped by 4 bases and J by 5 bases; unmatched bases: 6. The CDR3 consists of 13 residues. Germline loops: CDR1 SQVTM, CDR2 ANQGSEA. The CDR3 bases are TGCAGCGTTGGCGGGGGGGCCGCAGACGAGCAGTACTTC. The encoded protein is CSVGGGAADEQYF.